This section outlines one TCR beta chain sequence together with its context. Treatment indicated: oral pan-JAK inhibitor, 5-10 mg twice daily. Obtained from alopecia areata patients were lesional scalp punch biopsies along with peripheral blood. The record originates from a study of CD8+ T cells in alopecia areata. Study overall: Patients in the treated group were given tofacitinib by mouth, 5 to 10 mg twice a day. It was 6 to 18 months of tofacitinib, and then there were 6 months off drug. The share of scalp area affected provided the severity score for treated patients.

V dropped 8 bases and J dropped 8 bases, with 18 bases sitting between them. Germline loops: CDR1 GTSNPN, CDR2 SVGIG (reference sequence). This CDR3 contains 13 residues. Sequencing relied on a cDNA template that was reverse transcribed from extracted RNA. The method was immunoSEQ multiplex PCR; TCRdb's version includes in-frame clones alone and lacks a portion of them. Among roughly 220,000 clones listed, 35% to 40% were seen once. This clonotype was obtained from a human donor with alopecia areata. The chain joins TRBV30 to TRBJ2-2; TRBD2 is a possible D gene (6 bases). The specimen was CD4+ T cells sorted from blood, collected around week 31, from a patient treated with tofacitinib. As DNA, the CDR3 is TGTGCCGGAGGACTACCCCCCACGGGGGAGCTGTTTTTT. Amino acids: CAGGLPPTGELFF.